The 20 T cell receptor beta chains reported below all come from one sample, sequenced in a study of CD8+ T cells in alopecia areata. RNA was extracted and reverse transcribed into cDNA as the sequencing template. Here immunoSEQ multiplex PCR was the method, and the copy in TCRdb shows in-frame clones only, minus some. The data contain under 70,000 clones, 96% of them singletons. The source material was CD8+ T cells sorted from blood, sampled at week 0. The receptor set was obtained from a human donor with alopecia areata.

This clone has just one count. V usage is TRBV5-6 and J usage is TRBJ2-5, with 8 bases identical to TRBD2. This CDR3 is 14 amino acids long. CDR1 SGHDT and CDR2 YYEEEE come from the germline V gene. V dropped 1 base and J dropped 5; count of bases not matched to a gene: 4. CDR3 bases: TGTGCCAGCAGCTTGATCGCTAGCGGGGAGACCCAGTACTTC. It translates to CASSLIASGETQYF.

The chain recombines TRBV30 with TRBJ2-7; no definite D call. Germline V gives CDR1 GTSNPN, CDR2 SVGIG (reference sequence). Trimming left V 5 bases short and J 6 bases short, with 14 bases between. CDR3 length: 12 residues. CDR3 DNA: TGTGCCTGGGCAGGTCCCTCTGTCGAGCAGTACTTC. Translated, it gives CAWAGPSVEQYF.

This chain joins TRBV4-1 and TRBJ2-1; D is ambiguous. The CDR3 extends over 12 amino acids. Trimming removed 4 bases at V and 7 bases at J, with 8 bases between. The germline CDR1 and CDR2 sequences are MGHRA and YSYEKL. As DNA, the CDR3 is TGCGCCAGCAGCCCTCGGAGAAATGAGCAGTTCTTC. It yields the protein CASSPRRNEQFF.

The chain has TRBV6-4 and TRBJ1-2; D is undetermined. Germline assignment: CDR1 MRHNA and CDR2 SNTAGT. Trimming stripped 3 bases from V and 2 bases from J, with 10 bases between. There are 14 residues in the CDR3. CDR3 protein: CASSEEGGNYGYTF. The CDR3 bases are TGTGCCAGCAGTGAGGAGGGCGGAAACTATGGCTACACCTTC.

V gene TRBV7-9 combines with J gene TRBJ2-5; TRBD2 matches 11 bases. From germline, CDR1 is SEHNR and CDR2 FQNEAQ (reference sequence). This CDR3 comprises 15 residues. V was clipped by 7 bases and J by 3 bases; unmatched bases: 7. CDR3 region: CASTVAGGLEETQYF. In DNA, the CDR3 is TGTGCCAGCACCGTAGCGGGGGGGTTAGAAGAGACCCAGTACTTC.

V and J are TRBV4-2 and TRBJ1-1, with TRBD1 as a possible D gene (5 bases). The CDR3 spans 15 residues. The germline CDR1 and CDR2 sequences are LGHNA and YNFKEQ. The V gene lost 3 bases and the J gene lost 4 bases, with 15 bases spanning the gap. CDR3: CASSQAGAFSTEAFF. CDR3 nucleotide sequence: TGTGCCAGCAGCCAGGCCGGGGCATTCAGCACTGAAGCTTTCTTT.

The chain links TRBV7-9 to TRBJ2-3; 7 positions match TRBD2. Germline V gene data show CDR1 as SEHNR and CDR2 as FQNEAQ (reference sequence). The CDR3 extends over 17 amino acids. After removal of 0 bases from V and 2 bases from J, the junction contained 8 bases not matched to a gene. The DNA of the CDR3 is TGTGCCAGCAGCTTAGCTTCCGGGGGGACTTACACAGATACGCAGTATTTT. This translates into CASSLASGGTYTDTQYF.

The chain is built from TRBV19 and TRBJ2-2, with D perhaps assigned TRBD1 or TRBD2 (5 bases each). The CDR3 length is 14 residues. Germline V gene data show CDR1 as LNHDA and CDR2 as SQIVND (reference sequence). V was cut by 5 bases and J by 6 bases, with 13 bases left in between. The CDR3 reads CASSPPGGAGELFF. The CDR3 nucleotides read TGTGCCAGTAGTCCCCCTGGGGGAGCCGGGGAGCTGTTTTTT. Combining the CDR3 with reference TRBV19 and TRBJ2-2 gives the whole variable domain DGGITQSPKYLFRKEGQNVTLSCEQNLNHDAMYWYRQDPGQGLRLIYYSQIVNDFQKGDIAEGYSVSREKKESFPLTVTSAQKNPTAFYLCASSPPGGAGELFFGEGSRLTVL.

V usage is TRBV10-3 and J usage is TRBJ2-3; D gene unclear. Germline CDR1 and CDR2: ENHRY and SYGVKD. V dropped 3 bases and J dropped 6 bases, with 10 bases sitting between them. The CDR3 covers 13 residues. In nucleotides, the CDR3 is TGTGCCATCAGTGAACGACTTGCGGATACGCAGTATTTT. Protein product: CAISERLADTQYF.

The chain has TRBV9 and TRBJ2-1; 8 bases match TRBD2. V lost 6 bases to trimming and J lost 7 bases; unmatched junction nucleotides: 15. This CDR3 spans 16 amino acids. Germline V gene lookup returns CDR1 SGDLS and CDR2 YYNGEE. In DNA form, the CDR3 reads TGTGCCAGCACCGTTGGTACCGGGGGGGACGGGAATGAGCAGTTCTTC. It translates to CASTVGTGGDGNEQFF.

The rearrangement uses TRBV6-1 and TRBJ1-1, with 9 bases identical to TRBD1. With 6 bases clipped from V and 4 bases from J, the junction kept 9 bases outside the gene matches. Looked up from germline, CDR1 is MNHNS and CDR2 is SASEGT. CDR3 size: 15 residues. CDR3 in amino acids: CASSLSTGGGTEAFF. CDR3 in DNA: TGTGCCAGCAGCCTATCGACAGGGGGAGGCACTGAAGCTTTCTTT.

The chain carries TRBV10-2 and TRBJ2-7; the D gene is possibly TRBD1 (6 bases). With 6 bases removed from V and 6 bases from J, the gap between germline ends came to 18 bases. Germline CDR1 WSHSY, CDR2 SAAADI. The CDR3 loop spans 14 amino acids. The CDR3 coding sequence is TGCGCCAGCAGCCCAGGGGTTTTGAGCGGCGAGCAGTACTTC. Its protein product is CASSPGVLSGEQYF.

DNA for the CDR3: TGCAGCGTTGTGAGGACAGGGGGTTCCTACGAGCAGTACTTC. It codes for CSVVRTGGSYEQYF. V gene TRBV29-1 combines with J gene TRBJ2-7, with 10 bases aligning to TRBD1. CDR1 SQVTM and CDR2 ANQGSEA come from the germline V gene. CDR3 length: 14 amino acids. V lost 4 bases, J lost 1 base, and 4 bases stayed unmatched.

The CDR3 is CASSLGLAGGPDTQYF. For the CDR3, the DNA is TGTGCCAGCAGCCTAGGACTAGCGGGGGGGCCAGATACGCAGTATTTT. The J gene is TRBJ2-3, the V gene TRBV7-6, with 15 bases matching TRBD2. The germline gives CDR1 SGHVS, CDR2 FNYEAQ. CDR3 length: 16 residues. V lost 5 bases, J lost 4 bases, and 4 bases stayed unmatched.

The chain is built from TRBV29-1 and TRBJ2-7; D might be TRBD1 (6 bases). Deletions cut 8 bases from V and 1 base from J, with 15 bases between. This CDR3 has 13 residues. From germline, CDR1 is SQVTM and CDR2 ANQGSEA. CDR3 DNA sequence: TGCAGCACGTTAATCCAGGGGTCCTACGAGCAGTACTTC. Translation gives CSTLIQGSYEQYF.

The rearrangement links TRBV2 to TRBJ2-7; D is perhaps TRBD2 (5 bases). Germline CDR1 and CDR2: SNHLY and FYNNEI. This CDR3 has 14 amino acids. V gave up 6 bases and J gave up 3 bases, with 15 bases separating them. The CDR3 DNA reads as TGTGCCAGCAGCGCCGCGCGAGAGGGCTACGAGCAGTACTTC. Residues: CASSAAREGYEQYF.

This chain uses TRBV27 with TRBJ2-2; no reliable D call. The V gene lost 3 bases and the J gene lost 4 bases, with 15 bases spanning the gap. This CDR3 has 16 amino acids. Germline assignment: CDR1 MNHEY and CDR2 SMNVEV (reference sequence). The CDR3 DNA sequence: TGTGCCAGCAGTTTTTCAGGCTTTAGGAGCACCGGGGAGCTGTTTTTT. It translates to CASSFSGFRSTGELFF.

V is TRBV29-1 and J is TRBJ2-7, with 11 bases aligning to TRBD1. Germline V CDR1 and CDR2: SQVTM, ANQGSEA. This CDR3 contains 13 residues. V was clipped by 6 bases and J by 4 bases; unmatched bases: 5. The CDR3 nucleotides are TGCAGCGTCCGGACAGGGGGCAGGTACGAGCAGTACTTC. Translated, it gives CSVRTGGRYEQYF.

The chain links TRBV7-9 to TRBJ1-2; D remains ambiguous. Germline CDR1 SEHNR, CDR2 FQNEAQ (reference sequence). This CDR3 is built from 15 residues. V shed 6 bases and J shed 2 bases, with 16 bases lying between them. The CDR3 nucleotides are TGTGCCAGCAGTAAATCGGACCTTATAAACTATGGCTACACCTTC. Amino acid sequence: CASSKSDLINYGYTF.

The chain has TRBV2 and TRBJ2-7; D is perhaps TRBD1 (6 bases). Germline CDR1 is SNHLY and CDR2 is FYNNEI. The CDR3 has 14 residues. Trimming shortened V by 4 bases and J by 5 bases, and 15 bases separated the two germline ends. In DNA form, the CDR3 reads TGTGCCAGCAGTGGGAAGAGGGGGTTCGACGAGCAGTACTTC. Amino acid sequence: CASSGKRGFDEQYF. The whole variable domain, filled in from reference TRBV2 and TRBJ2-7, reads EPEVTQTPSHQVTQMGQEVILRCVPISNHLYFYWYRQILGQKVEFLVSFYNNEISEKSEIFDDQFSVERPDGSNFTLKIRSTKLEDSAMYFCASSGKRGFDEQYFGPGTRLTVT.